The entry that follows covers one T cell receptor (beta chain) sequence. Its antigen is not known. These data come from a study of T cells after yellow fever vaccination. Study in general: With SMART-Seq v4 Ultra Low Input, the fractions containing low cell numbers were prepared.

The germline V gene encodes CDR1 LNHDA and CDR2 SQIVND (reference sequence). The CDR3 totals 13 residues. V shed 7 bases and J shed 0 bases, with 7 bases lying between them. Overall study results and limits: Most clones from primary vaccination resurfaced after the booster (around 97% CD4, about 91% CD8). Abundant clonotypes from the bulk population could get into FACS-sorted repertoires as contaminants.

5'RACE template switching generated TCR cDNA, adding a universal primer site and UMIs. One entry per CDR3 protein results from TCRdb running MiXCR on the 5' RACE reads. This table has approximately 550,000 distinct CDR3 sequences, roughly 13% appearing once. The chain links TRBV19 to TRBJ1-5; D is undetermined. The sequencing used PBMCs, collected on the day of the yellow fever booster vaccination. This clonotype was obtained from a man aged 25 to 40 who received the YFV17D yellow fever vaccine. For the CDR3, the DNA is TGTGCCAGTAATTATCGTAGCAATCAGCCCCAGCATTTT. Translated: CASNYRSNQPQHF.